This is a list of T cell receptor beta chains from one sample in a study of cytomegalovirus exposure and HLA in healthy donors. TCRdb's table, derived via immunoSEQ multiplex PCR, lists solely in-frame clones and lacks some. Of around 110,000 clones listed, around 85% are singletons. Sequencing used PBMCs. The origin of the receptors is a man in his sixties in good health and CMV-seronegative. Both conserved end residues are part of each CDR3.

>TRBJ1-3|TRBV6-6
CASSSIIGGSGNTIYF
>TRBJ1-2|TRBV5-6
CASTLRGGDYGYTF
>TRBJ2-5|TRBV7-9
CASSLGQGLETQYF
>TRBJ1-3|TRBV18
CASSTGGVGNTIYF
>TRBJ2-1|TRBV2
CASNRGLAGGNSYNEQFF
>TRBJ1-6|TRBV27
CASSSLRGSSYNSPLHF
>TRBJ1-1|TRBV11-2
CASSLVRGTEAFF
>TRBJ2-3|TRBV9
CASSPRGPGRYFTDTQYF
>TRBJ2-3|TRBV11-1
CASSLVGGGTDTQYF
>TRBJ1-1|TRBV5-6
CASSYPGGGGNTEAFF
>TRBJ2-7|TRBV11-1
CASSSSFWTGKGSTYEQYF
>TRBJ2-2|TRBV7-6
CASSLTSVGGGELFF
>TRBJ2-2|TRBV25-1
CASSESGYGELFF
>TRBJ1-5|TRBV28
CASSLVDRTNQPQHF
>TRBJ1-2|TRBV28
CASSLSTGGYGYGYTF
>TRBJ1-6|TRBV6-5
CASSYSRTGKGSPLHF
>TRBJ1-3|TRBV6-5
CASSINSGNTIYF
>TRBJ2-3|TRBV19
CASSNGRGQGTDTQYF